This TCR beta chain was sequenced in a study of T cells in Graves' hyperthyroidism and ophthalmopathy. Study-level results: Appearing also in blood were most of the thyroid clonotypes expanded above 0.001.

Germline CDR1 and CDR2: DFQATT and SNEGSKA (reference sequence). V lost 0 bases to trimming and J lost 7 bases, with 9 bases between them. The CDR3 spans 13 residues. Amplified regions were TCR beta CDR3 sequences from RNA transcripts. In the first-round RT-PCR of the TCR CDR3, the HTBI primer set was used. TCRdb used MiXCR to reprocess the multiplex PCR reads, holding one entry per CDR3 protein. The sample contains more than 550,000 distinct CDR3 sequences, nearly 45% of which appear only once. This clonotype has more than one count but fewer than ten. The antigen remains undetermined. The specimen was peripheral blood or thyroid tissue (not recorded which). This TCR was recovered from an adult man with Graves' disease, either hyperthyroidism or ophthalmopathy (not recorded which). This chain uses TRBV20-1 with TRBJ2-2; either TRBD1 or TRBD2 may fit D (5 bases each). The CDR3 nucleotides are TGCAGTGCTAGAGATGAGGGGCGCGGGGAGCTGTTTTTT. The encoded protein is CSARDEGRGELFF.